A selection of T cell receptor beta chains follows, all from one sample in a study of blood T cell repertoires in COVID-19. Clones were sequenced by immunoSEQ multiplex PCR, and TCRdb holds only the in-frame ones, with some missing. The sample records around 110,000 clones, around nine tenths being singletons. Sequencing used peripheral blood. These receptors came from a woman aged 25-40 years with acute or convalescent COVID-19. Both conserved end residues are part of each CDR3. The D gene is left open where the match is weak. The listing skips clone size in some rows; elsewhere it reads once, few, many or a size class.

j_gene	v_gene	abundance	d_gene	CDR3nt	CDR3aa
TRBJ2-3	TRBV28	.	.	TGTGCCAGCAGTTTATTAGGGGATCGGGATACGCAGTATTTT	CASSLLGDRDTQYF
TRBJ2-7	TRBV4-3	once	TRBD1	TGCGCCAGCAGCCATAGCGACAGGGGAGACTACGAGCAGTACTTC	CASSHSDRGDYEQYF
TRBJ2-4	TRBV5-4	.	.	TGTGCCAGCAGCGGGGAGAATCAAGCCAAAAACATTCAGTACTTC	CASSGENQAKNIQYF
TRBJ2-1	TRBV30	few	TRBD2	TGTGCCTGGAGAGGCGGGAGGTACTTCTCCTACAATGAGCAGTTCTTC	CAWRGGRYFSYNEQFF
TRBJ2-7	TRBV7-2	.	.	TGTGCCAGCAGCTTAGCCCGGGTTGACTACGAGCAGTACTTC	CASSLARVDYEQYF
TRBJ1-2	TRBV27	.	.	TGTGCCAGCAGCTCTATCGGTCGCCTGGTCTATGGCTACACCTTC	CASSSIGRLVYGYTF
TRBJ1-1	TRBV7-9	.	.	TGTGCCAGCAGCTTTACGACGGGAAACACTGAAGCTTTCTTT	CASSFTTGNTEAFF
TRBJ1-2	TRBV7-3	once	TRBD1	TGTGCCAGCAGCCAAGGGGGACAGGGGCCGGTAGTCTCCTTC	CASSQGGQGPVVSF
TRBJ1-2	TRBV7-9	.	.	TGTGCCAGCAGCCCCCTTACGAACCCAGCTAACTATGGCTACACCTTC	CASSPLTNPANYGYTF
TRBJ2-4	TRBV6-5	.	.	TGTGCCACTAGACAGCTAGCCAAAAACATTCAGTACTTC	CATRQLAKNIQYF
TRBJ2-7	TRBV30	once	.	TGTGCCTGGAGTCTATTACAGGGTAGCGAGCAGTACTTC	CAWSLLQGSEQYF
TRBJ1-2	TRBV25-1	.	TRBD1	TGTGCCAGCAGCTCCTTGGGGACAGCCTATGGCTACACCTTC	CASSSLGTAYGYTF
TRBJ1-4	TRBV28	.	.	TGTGCCAGCAGGGGGCTTAGAGCAACTAATGAAAAACTGTTTTTT	CASRGLRATNEKLFF
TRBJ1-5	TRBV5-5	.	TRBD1	TGTGCCAGCAGCTACAGCCCCGGACAGGGCCTGATAGGGAATCAGCCCCAGCATTTT	CASSYSPGQGLIGNQPQHF
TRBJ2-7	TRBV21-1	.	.	TGTGCCAGCAGAAAAGCGATAAGTGGGACATCTAACGAGCAGTACTTC	CASRKAISGTSNEQYF
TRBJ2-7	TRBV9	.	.	TGTGCCAGCAGCGCGGGACAATTGAGCATTACCTACGAGCAGTACTTC	CASSAGQLSITYEQYF
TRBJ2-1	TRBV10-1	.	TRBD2	TGCGCCAGCAGTGATTGGACTAGTCTCGGGGATGAGCAGTTCTTC	CASSDWTSLGDEQFF
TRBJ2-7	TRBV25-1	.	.	TGTGCCAGCAGTGAATTTTGGCCCCCTAGCGAAACCTACGAGCAGTACTTC	CASSEFWPPSETYEQYF
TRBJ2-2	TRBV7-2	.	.	TGTGCCAGCAGCTTCGGCAGGGATAACACCGGGGAGCTGTTTTTT	CASSFGRDNTGELFF
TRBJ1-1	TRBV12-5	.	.	TGTGCTAGTGGTTTGGTACAGGGTATAACTCGAACTGAAGCTTTCTTT	CASGLVQGITRTEAFF
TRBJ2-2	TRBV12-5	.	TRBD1	TGTGCTAGTGGCACACGACAGGGAGTACCAGGCGGGGAGCTGTTTTTT	CASGTRQGVPGGELFF
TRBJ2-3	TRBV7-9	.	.	TGTGCCAGCCACGTAGCGAGGGGGAGGGCAGATACGCAGTATTTT	CASHVARGRADTQYF
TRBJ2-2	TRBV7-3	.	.	TGTGCCAGCAGCTTTATGGGGGGTGACACCGGGGAGCTGTTTTTT	CASSFMGGDTGELFF
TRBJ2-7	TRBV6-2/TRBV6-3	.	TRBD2	TGTGCCAGCAGTTACGATTTTTCCGGGACTAGGGGCTACGAGCAGTACTTC	CASSYDFSGTRGYEQYF
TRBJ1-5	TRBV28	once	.	TGTGCCAGCAGTTTCCAGGCAGGCCTTAGCAATCAGCCCCAGCATTTT	CASSFQAGLSNQPQHF
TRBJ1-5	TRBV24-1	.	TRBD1	TGTGCCACCAGTGATTCTTTGACAGGGGAAGAGAATCAGCCCCAGCATTTT	CATSDSLTGEENQPQHF
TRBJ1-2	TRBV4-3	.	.	TGCGCCAGCAGCCAAGATGTTGGCCAGCCCTCCCGCGGGAATGGCTACACCTTC	CASSQDVGQPSRGNGYTF
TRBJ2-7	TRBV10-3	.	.	TGTGCCTCGGGACTTAGCTCCTACGAGCAGTACTTC	CASGLSSYEQYF
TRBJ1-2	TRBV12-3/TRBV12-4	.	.	TGTGCCAGCAGTCCCCGAATGGAGGGTGGAACCTTC	CASSPRMEGGTF
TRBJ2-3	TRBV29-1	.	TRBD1	TGCAGCGGGACAGGGAATGAGGATACGCAGTATTTT	CSGTGNEDTQYF
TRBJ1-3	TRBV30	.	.	TGTGCCTGGGACCCGGGACACCAGGGAAACACCATATATTTT	CAWDPGHQGNTIYF
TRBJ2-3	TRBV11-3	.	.	TGTGCCAGCAGCTTCCCCTACCCCAGGGTTAACGCAGATACGCAGTATTTT	CASSFPYPRVNADTQYF
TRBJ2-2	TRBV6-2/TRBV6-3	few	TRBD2	TGTGCCAGCAGTATAATAGCGGGAGTCGGGGAGCTGTTTTTT	CASSIIAGVGELFF
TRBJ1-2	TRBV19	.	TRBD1	TGTGCCAGTGCTTCGAGGGGACAGGGGGTTACGAACTATGGCTACACCTTC	CASASRGQGVTNYGYTF
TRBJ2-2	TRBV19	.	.	TGTGCCAGTATAGAGGAGAACACCGGGGAGCTGTTTTTT	CASIEENTGELFF
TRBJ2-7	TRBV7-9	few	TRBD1	TGTGCCAGCAGCTTTTACCGGGACAGGGTTTCCGAGCAGTACTTC	CASSFYRDRVSEQYF
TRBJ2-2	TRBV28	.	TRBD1	TGTGCCAGCCTAGGGGGCGCAGGCGGGGAGCTGTTTTTT	CASLGGAGGELFF
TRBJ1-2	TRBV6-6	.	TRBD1	TGTGCCAGCAGGAACCGTGACAGGGAAAGCGGTGGCTACACCTTC	CASRNRDRESGGYTF
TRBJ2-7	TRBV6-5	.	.	TGTGCCAGCAGGGACAGCTACGAGCAGTACTTC	CASRDSYEQYF
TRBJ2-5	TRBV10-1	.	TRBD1	TGCGCCAGCAGTGAGTCGGGACAGGGAGAGACCCAGTACTTC	CASSESGQGETQYF